The clone carrying this T cell receptor (beta chain) has just a few counts. The antigen is unknown. This sample was taken from a study of OX40 agonist ivuxolimab in advanced cancers. Across the whole study: Hepatocellular carcinoma, melanoma, renal cell or head and neck cancer occurred in dose-escalation patients. Overall study results and limits: More expanded clones were found, on average, in CD8+ than in CD4+ T cells. Certain nonresponding patients likewise had low normalized T-cell clonal expansion.

Germline loops: CDR1 LNHDA, CDR2 SQIVND (reference sequence). This CDR3 contains 13 residues. V lost 5 bases, J lost 5 bases, and 5 bases stayed unmatched. The timepoints at which blood was sampled were baseline, cycle 4 day 1, and cycle 7 day 1. Measured with immunoSEQ multiplex PCR; TCRdb has only the in-frame clones, and not every one. The sample yields roughly 43,000 clones, over 65% seen once. The sequenced sample was CD4+ or CD8+ T cells sorted from blood, obtained in a trial of the OX40 agonist ivuxolimab. The chain couples TRBV19 to TRBJ1-1; 7 bases fit TRBD1. This clonotype was obtained from an adult with an advanced solid tumor such as melanoma, head and neck, liver or kidney cancer. This chain's CDR3 is CASSPQGNTEAFF. CDR3 coding DNA: TGTGCCAGTAGTCCACAGGGGAATACTGAAGCTTTCTTT.